One and the same sample provided the 16 T cell receptor beta chains below, sequenced in a study of blood T cell repertoires in COVID-19. Libraries were prepared by immunoSEQ multiplex PCR; TCRdb keeps only in-frame clonotypes and omits some of them. The table lists 55,000 to 80,000 clones, approximately 83% of them singletons, with roughly 12% in the top ten. The sample consisted of peripheral blood. The source is a human donor in a cohort sampled during active COVID-19.

The J gene is TRBJ1-3, the V gene TRBV11-2, with 7 bases aligning to TRBD1. Germline V gives CDR1 SGHAT, CDR2 FQNNGV. This CDR3 region has 19 residues. V lost 1 base, J lost 3 bases, and 15 bases stayed unmatched. The CDR3: CASSLAVIQGVTSGNTIYF. The CDR3 nucleotides read TGTGCCAGCAGCTTAGCTGTGATCCAGGGGGTAACGAGTGGAAACACCATATATTTT.

The chain couples TRBV6-1 to TRBJ1-2; D not resolved. CDR1 is MNHNS and CDR2 is SASEGT in the germline V gene. The CDR3 has 13 residues. Trimming removed 2 bases at V and 2 bases at J, with 6 bases between. The CDR3 region has the DNA TGTGCCAGCAGTGAATGGAGGAACTATGGCTACACCTTC. Translating it yields CASSEWRNYGYTF.

The genes are TRBV6-2 or TRBV6-3 and TRBJ1-1, with D perhaps matching TRBD1 (6 bases). This CDR3 spans 17 amino acids. V was cut by 0 bases and J by 0 bases, with 14 bases left in between. Per the germline V gene, CDR1 is MNHEY and CDR2 is SVGEGT. The CDR3: CASSYSYRTAMNTEAFF. CDR3 sequence (DNA): TGTGCCAGCAGTTACTCCTATAGGACAGCCATGAACACTGAAGCTTTCTTT.

The sample holds one count of this clone. This rearrangement joins TRBV7-9 to TRBJ2-7; D is possibly TRBD2 (5 bases). V gave up 1 base and J gave up 3 bases, with 10 bases separating them. The CDR3 contains 14 residues. CDR1 and CDR2 (germline): SEHNR, FQNEAQ (reference sequence). CDR3: CASSLEHGLYEQYF. The CDR3 bases are TGTGCCAGCAGCTTAGAACACGGACTCTACGAGCAGTACTTC.

The chain has TRBV19 and TRBJ2-1; 7 bases match TRBD1. The CDR3 sequence is 14 residues long. The junction had 6 bases not matched to a gene; V was cut back by 4 bases and J by 6 bases. From germline, CDR1 is LNHDA and CDR2 SQIVND (reference sequence). In DNA, the CDR3 is TGTGCCAGTAGTACCCGACAGGGCTCCAATGAGCAGTTCTTC. Protein product: CASSTRQGSNEQFF.

V gene TRBV7-9 combines with J gene TRBJ1-6; a weak D match, TRBD1 (6 bases). The germline gives CDR1 SEHNR, CDR2 FQNEAQ (reference sequence). This CDR3 has 18 residues. The V and J ends lost 11 bases and 10 bases respectively, with 33 bases between them. This CDR3 is CASKPLQNRVLGESPLHF. The CDR3 DNA reads as TGTGCCTCGAAGCCACTCCAAAACAGGGTATTGGGTGAATCACCCCTCCACTTT.

The rearrangement joins TRBV4-1 to TRBJ2-7; D is possibly TRBD1 (8 bases). Germline values: CDR1 MGHRA, CDR2 YSYEKL. CDR3 length: 15 amino acids. V was clipped by 4 bases and J by 1 base, with 14 bases between them. CDR3 in DNA: TGCGCCAGCAGCCTAAACAGGGGGGGTTCCTACGAGCAGTACTTC. Protein: CASSLNRGGSYEQYF.

The chain recombines TRBV10-3 with TRBJ2-2; the match to TRBD1 covers 9 bases. Germline CDR1 and CDR2: ENHRY and SYGVKD. J gave up 3 bases and V 11 bases, and 10 bases lay outside the gene matches. The CDR3 covers 15 residues. The CDR3 region is CAATPGDRDTGELFF. The CDR3 DNA sequence: TGTGCCGCCACCCCAGGGGACAGGGACACCGGGGAGCTGTTTTTT.

The chain couples TRBV5-4 to TRBJ1-2; 10 bases match TRBD1. Losses at the gene ends were 2 bases for V and 5 bases for J; bases not matched to a gene: 6. Germline CDR1 reads SGHNT; CDR2 reads YYREEE (reference sequence). The length of the CDR3 is 15 residues. CDR3 coding DNA: TGTGCCAGCAGCTTCGGGACAGGGGACCGGTATGGCTACACCTTC. Residues: CASSFGTGDRYGYTF.

This clone appeared once. The chain employs TRBV27 and TRBJ2-7; tentatively, D is TRBD1 (5 bases). V gave up 2 bases and J gave up 6 bases, with 14 bases separating them. Germline V gives CDR1 MNHEY, CDR2 SMNVEV (reference sequence). The length of the CDR3 is 14 residues. The CDR3 sequence is CASSLGGAFGEQYF. The CDR3 DNA follows: TGTGCCAGCAGTTTAGGTGGGGCGTTCGGCGAGCAGTACTTC.

The chain uses TRBV11-3 and TRBJ2-1; 7 nucleotides line up with TRBD2. The V and J ends lost 1 base and 0 bases, in that order; junction bases with no gene match: 0. Germline loops: CDR1 SGHNT, CDR2 YENEEA. This CDR3 region has 15 residues. Here the CDR3 reads CASSLAGGSYNEQFF. Written as DNA, the CDR3 is TGTGCCAGCAGCTTAGCGGGGGGCTCCTACAATGAGCAGTTCTTC.

J is TRBJ2-7 and V is TRBV5-4; 8 bases agree with TRBD2. Germline values: CDR1 SGHNT, CDR2 YYREEE (reference sequence). The CDR3 has 15 residues. Trimming at V came to 0 bases and at J to 7 bases, leaving 9 bases not matched to a gene. CDR3 DNA sequence: TGTGCCAGCAGCTTGGCAAGCGGGGGCTTTGGGGAGCAGTACTTC. Its translation: CASSLASGGFGEQYF.

V and J are TRBV10-2 and TRBJ2-3; perhaps TRBD1 as D (5 bases). CDR1 WSHSY and CDR2 SAAADI come from the germline V gene. The CDR3 spans 15 residues. Trimming took 6 bases from V and 0 from J, leaving 13 bases between them. The CDR3 nucleotides are TGCGCCAGCAGCAACAGGCTCACTAGCACAGATACGCAGTATTTT. Translated: CASSNRLTSTDTQYF.

The chain recombines TRBV5-4 with TRBJ2-6; 7 bases match TRBD1. In germline, CDR1 is SGHNT, CDR2 YYREEE (reference sequence). V was pared by 3 bases and J by 1 base, with 7 bases of the junction left unmatched. The CDR3 loop spans 17 amino acids. DNA of the CDR3: TGTGCCAGCAGCTGGACAGGAATAAAATCTGGGGCCAACGTCCTGACTTTC. This codes for CASSWTGIKSGANVLTF.

J is TRBJ2-5 and V is TRBV11-2; 12 nucleotides agree with TRBD2. V lost 6 bases, J lost 5 bases, and 10 bases stayed unmatched. Looked up from germline, CDR1 is SGHAT and CDR2 is FQNNGV. This CDR3 has 16 amino acids. This CDR3 is CASSLLAGGRLETQYF. The CDR3 bases are TGTGCCAGCAGTCTCCTAGCGGGGGGGCGCTTGGAGACCCAGTACTTC.

This rearrangement joins TRBV27 to TRBJ2-1; TRBD2 matches at 7 bases. The CDR3 contains 15 residues. From germline, CDR1 is MNHEY and CDR2 SMNVEV (reference sequence). J lost 2 bases, V lost 2 bases, and 3 bases had no gene match. The DNA of the CDR3 is TGTGCCAGCAGTTTAATGCTAGCGGCCTACAATGAGCAGTTCTTC. This gives the protein CASSLMLAAYNEQFF.